This T cell receptor (beta chain) was recovered during a study of Ad26.COV2.S vaccination and SARS-CoV-2 variants. Looking at the study overall: In the study, Ad26.COV2.S was injected intramuscularly once, or twice 56 days apart. Study-wide results and caveats: Reported post-vaccination CD8+ and CD4+ T cell responses to spike showed substantial breadth. Spike-specific TCR breadth ran higher among vaccine recipients than placebo recipients. TCR breadth and depth estimates may have understated total T cell responses.

Only in-frame clones appear in the TCRdb table, and some are missing; sequencing was by immunoSEQ multiplex PCR. The sample carries about 350,000 clones, 70% to 90% recorded once. Indicated treatment: around 19 received Ad26.COV2.S at low or high dose, single or two shots; 5 received placebo; per-sample allocation not given. Vaccine and placebo recipients were sampled on day 63 after the first injection. CDR3 length equals 14 residues. Losses at the gene ends were 4 bases for V and 5 bases for J; bases not matched to a gene: 3. The germline gives CDR1 SGHNT, CDR2 YYREEE (reference sequence). This clone was seen more than once but under ten times. The antigen is not known.

The clonotype was recovered from a person between 18 and 65 years old who received the Ad26.COV2.S COVID-19 vaccine or a placebo. The gene calls are TRBV5-4 and TRBJ1-6; TRBD1 matches at 7 bases. The sample in question was peripheral blood, obtained in a trial of Ad26.COV2.S vaccine versus placebo. CDR3 sequence reads: CASSRDRDNSPLHF. CDR3 coding DNA: TGTGCCAGCAGCCGCGACAGGGATAATTCACCCCTCCACTTT.